Listed below are T cell receptor beta chains from one sample, sequenced in a study of OX40 agonist ivuxolimab in advanced cancers. Assay used: immunoSEQ multiplex PCR; TCRdb lists only in-frame clones, some missing. The sample lists about 140,000 clones; 85% to 95% were seen once. Sequences were derived from CD4+ or CD8+ T cells sorted from blood, sampled in a trial of the OX40 agonist ivuxolimab. These receptors originate from an adult with an advanced solid tumor such as melanoma, head and neck, liver or kidney cancer. Both conserved end residues are part of each CDR3. A D gene is named only where the DNA matches it firmly. The size entry is marked missing in some rows and otherwise reads once, few, many or a size class.

CDR3nt: TGTGCCAGCAGTTTAAGGGACCCCAGACTAGCGGGAGATCAAGAGACCCAGTACTTC; CDR3aa: CASSLRDPRLAGDQETQYF; d_gene: TRBD2; j_gene: TRBJ2-5; v_gene: TRBV28; abundance: once
CDR3nt: TGTGCCAGCAGCTTAGGCAGGGGGCGACGAAATGGCTACACCTTC; CDR3aa: CASSLGRGRRNGYTF; d_gene: TRBD1; j_gene: TRBJ1-2; v_gene: TRBV11-2; abundance: -
CDR3nt: TGTGCCAGCGTCCCGTCGGGACAGGGATTTTACGAGCAGTACTTC; CDR3aa: CASVPSGQGFYEQYF; d_gene: TRBD1; j_gene: TRBJ2-7; v_gene: TRBV11-2; abundance: few
CDR3nt: TGTGCCAGCATGAAAGAGGGGGGGCATGGCTACACCTTC; CDR3aa: CASMKEGGHGYTF; d_gene: -; j_gene: TRBJ1-2; v_gene: TRBV6-1; abundance: -
CDR3nt: TGCGCCAGCAGCTTGTCCCCAACGGGAGCCACCGGGGAGCTGTTTTTT; CDR3aa: CASSLSPTGATGELFF; d_gene: -; j_gene: TRBJ2-2; v_gene: TRBV5-1; abundance: -
CDR3nt: TGTGCCAGCCGGACAGGGCTAAAAGAGCAGTACTTC; CDR3aa: CASRTGLKEQYF; d_gene: TRBD1; j_gene: TRBJ2-7; v_gene: TRBV6-1; abundance: -
CDR3nt: TGTGCCAGCAGCCAACAGCAATTCTCTGGAAACACCATATATTTT; CDR3aa: CASSQQQFSGNTIYF; d_gene: -; j_gene: TRBJ1-3; v_gene: TRBV5-4; abundance: once
CDR3nt: TGCGCCAGCAGCTCAGGGTCCTACAATGAGCAGTTCTTC; CDR3aa: CASSSGSYNEQFF; d_gene: -; j_gene: TRBJ2-1; v_gene: TRBV5-1; abundance: few
CDR3nt: TGTGCCAGCAGCGGAGGCCTCCGGGAGACCCAGTACTTC; CDR3aa: CASSGGLRETQYF; d_gene: -; j_gene: TRBJ2-5; v_gene: TRBV9; abundance: -
CDR3nt: TGTGCCAGCAGATTTGACAGTAACTATGGCTACACCTTC; CDR3aa: CASRFDSNYGYTF; d_gene: -; j_gene: TRBJ1-2; v_gene: TRBV6-5; abundance: -
CDR3nt: TGTGCCAGCGATTCTCAGCCCGCACAGGGCGGCACTGAAGCTTTCTTT; CDR3aa: CASDSQPAQGGTEAFF; d_gene: -; j_gene: TRBJ1-1; v_gene: TRBV7-3; abundance: -
CDR3nt: TGTGCCAGCAGCTTGAGGGACTCTGGAAACACCATATATTTT; CDR3aa: CASSLRDSGNTIYF; d_gene: -; j_gene: TRBJ1-3; v_gene: TRBV5-6; abundance: once
CDR3nt: TGTGCCAGTAGTACCATTTTTGGGGTCAATGAGCAGTTCTTC; CDR3aa: CASSTIFGVNEQFF; d_gene: -; j_gene: TRBJ2-1; v_gene: TRBV19; abundance: -
CDR3nt: TGTGCCAGTAGTATAATCGGACTGGACGCGAACACTGAAGCTTTCTTT; CDR3aa: CASSIIGLDANTEAFF; d_gene: -; j_gene: TRBJ1-1; v_gene: TRBV19; abundance: few